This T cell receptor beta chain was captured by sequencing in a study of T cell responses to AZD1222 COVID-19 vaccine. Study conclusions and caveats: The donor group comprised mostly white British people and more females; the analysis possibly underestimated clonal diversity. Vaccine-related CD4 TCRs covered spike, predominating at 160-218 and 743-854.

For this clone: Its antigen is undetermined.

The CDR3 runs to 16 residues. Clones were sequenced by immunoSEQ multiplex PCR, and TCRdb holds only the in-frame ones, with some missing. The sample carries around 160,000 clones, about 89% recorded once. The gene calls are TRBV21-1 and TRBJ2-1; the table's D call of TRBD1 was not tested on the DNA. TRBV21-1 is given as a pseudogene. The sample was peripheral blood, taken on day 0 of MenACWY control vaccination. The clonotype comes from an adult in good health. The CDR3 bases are TGTGCCAGCAGCAAAGTTGTCAGGCCCGAAGTCAATGAGCAGTTCTTC. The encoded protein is CASSKVVRPEVNEQFF.